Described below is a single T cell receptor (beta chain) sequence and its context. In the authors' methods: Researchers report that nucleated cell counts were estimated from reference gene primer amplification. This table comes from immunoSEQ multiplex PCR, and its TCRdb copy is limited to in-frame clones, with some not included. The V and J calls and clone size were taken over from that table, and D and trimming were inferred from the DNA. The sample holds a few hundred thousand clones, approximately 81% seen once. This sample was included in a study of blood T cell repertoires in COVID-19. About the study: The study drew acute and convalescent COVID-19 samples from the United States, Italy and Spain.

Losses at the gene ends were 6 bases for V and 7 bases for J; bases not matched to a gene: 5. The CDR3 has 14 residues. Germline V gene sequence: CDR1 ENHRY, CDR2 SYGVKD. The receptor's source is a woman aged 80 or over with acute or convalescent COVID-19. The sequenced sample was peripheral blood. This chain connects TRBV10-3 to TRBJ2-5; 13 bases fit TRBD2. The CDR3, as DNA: TGTGCCATCAGGGGGACTAGCGGGGATGGGACCCAGTACTTC. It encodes CAIRGTSGDGTQYF.